This T cell receptor (beta chain) comes out of a study of post-analysis software for immune sequencing data. Unique molecular identifiers had been added to the TCR beta cDNA libraries. TCRdb fed the PCR reads into MiXCR, producing one record per CDR3 protein. This sample has hundreds of thousands of distinct CDR3 sequences, with about 44% found just once. General study findings and limits: A handful of TRBV segments (TRBV5-6, TRBV5-1 and TRBV20-1 among them) occurred more frequently in patients than in controls.

About this clonotype itself: Its antigen is not known.

CDR3 length: 13 amino acids. The germline V and J ends were trimmed by 0 bases and 13 bases, with 16 bases remaining between them. Germline V gives CDR1 SGDLS, CDR2 YYNGEE. V is TRBV9 and J is TRBJ2-5; no reliable D call. Material for sequencing was blood. The TCR sequence derives from a girl aged 5-17 years with multiple sclerosis. CDR3 sequence: CASSVVVTGELYF. In DNA form, the CDR3 reads TGTGCCAGCAGCGTAGTTGTTACCGGCGAGCTGTACTTC.